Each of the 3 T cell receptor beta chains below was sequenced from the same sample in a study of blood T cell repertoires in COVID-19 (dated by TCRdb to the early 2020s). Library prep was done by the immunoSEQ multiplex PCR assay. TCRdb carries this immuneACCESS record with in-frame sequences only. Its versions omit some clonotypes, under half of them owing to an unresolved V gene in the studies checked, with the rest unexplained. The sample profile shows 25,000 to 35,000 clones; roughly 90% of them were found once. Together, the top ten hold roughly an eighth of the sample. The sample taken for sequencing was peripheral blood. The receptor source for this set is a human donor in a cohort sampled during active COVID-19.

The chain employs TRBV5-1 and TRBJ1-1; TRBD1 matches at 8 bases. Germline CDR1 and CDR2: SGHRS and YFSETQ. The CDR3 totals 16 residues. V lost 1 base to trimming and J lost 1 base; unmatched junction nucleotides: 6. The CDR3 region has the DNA TGCGCCAGCAGCTTGCGTCCAGGGGGCACGAACACTGAAGCTTTCTTT. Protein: CASSLRPGGTNTEAFF.

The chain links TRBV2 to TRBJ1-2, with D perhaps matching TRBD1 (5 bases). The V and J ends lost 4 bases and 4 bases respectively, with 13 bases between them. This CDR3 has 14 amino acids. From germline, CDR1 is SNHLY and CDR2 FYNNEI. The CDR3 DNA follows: TGTGCCAGCAGTGGGAATGGGGCCGCCTATGGCTACACCTTC. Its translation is CASSGNGAAYGYTF.

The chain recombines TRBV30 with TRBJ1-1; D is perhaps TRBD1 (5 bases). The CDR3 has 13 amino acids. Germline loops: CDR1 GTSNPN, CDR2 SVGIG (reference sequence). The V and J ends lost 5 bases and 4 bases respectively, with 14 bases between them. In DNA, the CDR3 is TGTGCCTGGGGGGAAGGTGGGGCCACTGAAGCTTTCTTT. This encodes CAWGEGGATEAFF.